These T cell receptor beta chains were read from a single sample in a study of siplizumab effects on memory and regulatory T cells. The repertoire was sequenced with immunoSEQ multiplex PCR; TCRdb's copy has only in-frame clones and lacks some. The repertoire holds more than 85,000 clones, with 94% as singletons. Input material: Tregs sorted from blood. The receptor source for this set is a human donor in good health. Both conserved end residues are part of each CDR3. A D gene is named only where the DNA matches it firmly. Clone sizes are given selectively: once, few, many, or a class where the clone is expanded.

J gene | V gene | clone size | D gene | CDR3 DNA | CDR3 protein
TRBJ1-1 | TRBV10-2 | NA | TRBD1 | TGCGCCAGCAGTGAGTGGGGAGGGTACAGGGGGCGAGCTGAAGCTTTCTTT | CASSEWGGYRGRAEAFF
TRBJ1-1 | TRBV11-2 | NA | NA | TGTGCCAGCAGCTTCGTGCGGACTGAAGCTTTCTTT | CASSFVRTEAFF
TRBJ2-5 | TRBV4-1 | NA | NA | TGCGCCAGCAGCCTCCCCGGGACTTATAAAGAGACCCAGTACTTC | CASSLPGTYKETQYF
TRBJ2-1 | TRBV11-3 | NA | NA | TGTGCCAGCAGCTTAGATCACCAACGGGGAGAGCAGTTCTTC | CASSLDHQRGEQFF
TRBJ2-3 | TRBV18 | NA | NA | TGTGCCAGCTCATCGGTCTCATGGACAGATACGCAGTATTTT | CASSSVSWTDTQYF
TRBJ2-7 | TRBV5-6 | once | NA | TGTGCCAGCAGCTTCCCAACCTCCTACGAGCAGTACTTC | CASSFPTSYEQYF
TRBJ2-4 | TRBV4-2 | NA | NA | TGTGCCAGCAGCCAAGATGGACTGGGGGCTAACAAAAACATTCAGTACTTC | CASSQDGLGANKNIQYF
TRBJ1-2 | TRBV15 | NA | NA | TGTGCCACCAGCAGACAGGTGCAAAGTGTAGGCTACACCTTC | CATSRQVQSVGYTF
TRBJ2-1 | TRBV7-9 | NA | NA | TGTGCCAGCAGCCTAGGACGGTGGGACTACAATGAGCAGTTCTTC | CASSLGRWDYNEQFF
TRBJ2-7 | TRBV7-9 | once | NA | TGTGCCAGCAGCTTAGTTATCGGGGAGCAGTACTTC | CASSLVIGEQYF
TRBJ2-7 | TRBV7-3 | NA | TRBD1 | TGTGCCAGCAGCTTAGAGACAGGGATCTCCTACGAGCAGTACTTC | CASSLETGISYEQYF
TRBJ2-1 | TRBV6-4 | NA | TRBD1 | TGTGCCAGCAGTGACACCGACAGGGGGGGAAGCAATGAGCAGTTCTTC | CASSDTDRGGSNEQFF
TRBJ2-5 | TRBV5-4 | NA | NA | TGTGCCAGCAGCCCGACCTCCCGGGAGACCCAGTACTTC | CASSPTSRETQYF
TRBJ2-2 | TRBV21-1 | NA | NA | TGTGCCAGCAGAAGGGCGGGACCGCCTAAGATCGGGGAGCTGTTTTTT | CASRRAGPPKIGELFF
TRBJ2-5 | TRBV5-5 | NA | NA | TGTGCCAGCAGCTTGGAGGTTTTTCTGAACCACTTC | CASSLEVFLNHF
TRBJ1-5 | TRBV19 | NA | TRBD1 | TGTGCCAGTAGTATGACAGGGGGGGATCAGCCCCAGCATTTT | CASSMTGGDQPQHF
TRBJ1-2 | TRBV18 | NA | TRBD1 | TGTGCCAGCTCAAGGGACAGGCTCTATGGCTACACCTTC | CASSRDRLYGYTF
TRBJ2-7 | TRBV5-1 | NA | TRBD2 | TGCGCCAGCAGCCCGGCCCGGGGACTAGCCTTTCACCAGCAGTACTTC | CASSPARGLAFHQQYF
TRBJ2-7 | TRBV2 | NA | NA | TGTGCCAGCACTCGCTACGAGCAGTACTTC | CASTRYEQYF
TRBJ1-5 | TRBV28 | NA | NA | TGTGCCAGCAGTTTTGTAGGGCAGGGACAGCCCCAGCATTTT | CASSFVGQGQPQHF
TRBJ1-5 | TRBV19 | NA | NA | TGTGCCAGTAGTATTCCCCAGACAGGTGGTCAGCCCCAGCATTTT | CASSIPQTGGQPQHF
TRBJ1-3 | TRBV5-1 | NA | NA | TGCGCCAGCAGCTTTCGAAAAGGGGGACGGGAAGGTGGAAACACCATATATTTT | CASSFRKGGREGGNTIYF
TRBJ1-1 | TRBV14 | NA | NA | TGTGCCAGCAATTCCATCGGTGCTAGGGCTTTCTTT | CASNSIGARAFF
TRBJ2-7 | TRBV7-3 | once | NA | TGTGCCAGCAGCTTAAACTGGAACTACGAGCAGTACTTC | CASSLNWNYEQYF
TRBJ2-1 | TRBV19 | NA | NA | TGTGCCTCCCAAGGCACGGGAGAGCTCGGCAATGAGCAGTTCTTC | CASQGTGELGNEQFF
TRBJ2-1 | TRBV5-1 | NA | NA | TGCGCCAGCAGCTTGACGTTTCGGTTGGGGGATATAAGCAATGAGCAGTTCTTC | CASSLTFRLGDISNEQFF
TRBJ2-7 | TRBV7-2 | NA | NA | TGTGCCAGCAGCTCGTTACTAGAGTCCTACGAGCAGTACTTC | CASSSLLESYEQYF
TRBJ2-1 | TRBV6-1 | NA | TRBD2 | TGTGCCAGCAGTGAAGGACTTGGGACTAGCGGGACCAATGAGCAGTTCTTC | CASSEGLGTSGTNEQFF
TRBJ2-5 | TRBV19 | NA | NA | TGTGCCAGTCGGTTGGAGGGAGCAGGGACCCAGTACTTC | CASRLEGAGTQYF
TRBJ2-5 | TRBV28 | NA | NA | TGTGCCAGCAGTCCTGATGTCTATAGGGGAGAGACCCAGTACTTC | CASSPDVYRGETQYF
TRBJ2-5 | TRBV2 | NA | NA | TGTGCCAGCAGTAGGGACACTCTCGTTGGAGAGACCCAGTACTTC | CASSRDTLVGETQYF
TRBJ2-7 | TRBV28 | NA | NA | TGTGCCAGCAGTTTCCTCTCCGAACCTTACGAGCAGTACTTC | CASSFLSEPYEQYF
TRBJ1-3 | TRBV7-9 | NA | NA | TGTGCCAGCAGCTCGAGACCGGGGCGAAGAGGGACCACTGGAAACACCATATATTTT | CASSSRPGRRGTTGNTIYF
TRBJ2-1 | TRBV7-2 | NA | NA | TGTGCCAGCAGCTCCAAGGGAAACTACAATGAGCAGTTCTTC | CASSSKGNYNEQFF
TRBJ1-1 | TRBV25-1 | NA | TRBD1 | TGTGCCAGCAGCGGGCGAGACAGGGGGTATGCTTTCTTT | CASSGRDRGYAFF
TRBJ1-2 | TRBV28 | NA | TRBD1 | TGTGCCAGCAGTCCCAGGGGGGTAAAGGACCCCTATGGCTACACCTTC | CASSPRGVKDPYGYTF
TRBJ2-7 | TRBV10-3 | NA | NA | TGTGCCATCAGTGATACAGGGCTCTACGAGCAGTACTTC | CAISDTGLYEQYF
TRBJ2-1 | TRBV11-3 | once | NA | TGTGCCAGCAGCTTAAAGAAAAGCGGCCCGAGCTCCTACAATGAGCAGTTCTTC | CASSLKKSGPSSYNEQFF
TRBJ2-7 | TRBV10-3 | NA | TRBD1 | TGTGCCATCAGTGATAGGGACAGGGGGGCCTACGAGCAGTACTTC | CAISDRDRGAYEQYF
TRBJ2-1 | TRBV19 | once | NA | TGTGCCAGTAGTATTTCGGGATACGAGCAGTTCTTC | CASSISGYEQFF
TRBJ2-2 | TRBV7-9 | NA | NA | TGTGCCAGCAGCTTCAGGGACTTTAGCGGGGAGCTGTTTTTT | CASSFRDFSGELFF
TRBJ1-2 | TRBV28 | NA | NA | TGTGCCAGCGTCCGGGACATTACCATCTACTTC | CASVRDITIYF
TRBJ2-5 | TRBV5-1 | NA | TRBD1 | TGCGCCAGCAGCGGGGACAGCCAAGAGACCCAGTACTTC | CASSGDSQETQYF
TRBJ2-5 | TRBV4-1 | NA | NA | TGCGCCAGCTCCGGACATTTAGAAGAGACCCAGTACTTC | CASSGHLEETQYF
TRBJ1-5 | TRBV21-1 | NA | NA | TGTGCCAGCAGCAAAGACACGGGTGGTCGGCCCCAGCATTTT | CASSKDTGGRPQHF